This T cell receptor (beta chain) was profiled in a study of T cell changes during pregnancy in multiple sclerosis. The CDR3 consists of 10 residues. V lost 3 bases and J lost 6, with 3 bases in between. In germline, CDR1 is DFQATT, CDR2 SNEGSKA (reference sequence). Sequencing used immunoSEQ multiplex PCR; TCRdb keeps in-frame clones, though not all of them. The data show 35,000 to 50,000 clones, about 87% seen once. This chain uses TRBV20-1 with TRBJ2-1; D is unclear. This TCR was recovered from a female donor with multiple sclerosis, enrolled in a pregnancy study. Sample: CD4+ T cells from peripheral blood mononuclear cells, taken in the second trimester of pregnancy. The CDR3, as DNA: TGCAGTGCTAGTATCAATGAGCAGTTCTTC. Protein: CSASINEQFF.